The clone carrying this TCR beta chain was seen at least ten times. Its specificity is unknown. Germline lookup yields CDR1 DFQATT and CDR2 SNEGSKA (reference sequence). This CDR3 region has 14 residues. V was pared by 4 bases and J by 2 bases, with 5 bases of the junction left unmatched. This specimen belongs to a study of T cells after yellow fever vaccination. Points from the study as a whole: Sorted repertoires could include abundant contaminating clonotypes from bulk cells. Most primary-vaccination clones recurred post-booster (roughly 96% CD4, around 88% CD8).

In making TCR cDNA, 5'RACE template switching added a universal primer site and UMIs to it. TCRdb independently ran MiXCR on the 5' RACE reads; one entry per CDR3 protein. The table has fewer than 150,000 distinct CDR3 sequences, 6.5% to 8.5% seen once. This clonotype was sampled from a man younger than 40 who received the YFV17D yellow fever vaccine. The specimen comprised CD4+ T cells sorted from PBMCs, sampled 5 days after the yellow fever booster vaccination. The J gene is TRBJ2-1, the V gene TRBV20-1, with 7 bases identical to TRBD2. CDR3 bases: TGCAGTGCTAACATAGCGGGCGCCTACAATGAGCAGTTCTTC. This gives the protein CSANIAGAYNEQFF.